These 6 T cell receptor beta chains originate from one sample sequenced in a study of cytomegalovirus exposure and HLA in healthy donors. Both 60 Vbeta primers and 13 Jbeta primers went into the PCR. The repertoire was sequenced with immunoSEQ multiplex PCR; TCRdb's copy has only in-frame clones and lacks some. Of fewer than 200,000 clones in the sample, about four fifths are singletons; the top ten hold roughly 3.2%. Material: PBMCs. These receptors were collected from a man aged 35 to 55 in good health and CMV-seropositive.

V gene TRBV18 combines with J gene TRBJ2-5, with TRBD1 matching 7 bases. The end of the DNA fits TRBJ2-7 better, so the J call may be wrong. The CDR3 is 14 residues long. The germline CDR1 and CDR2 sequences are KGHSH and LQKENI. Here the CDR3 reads CASSSWDRTYEQYF. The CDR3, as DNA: TGTGCCAGCTCATCCTGGGACAGAACTTACGAGCAGTACTTC.

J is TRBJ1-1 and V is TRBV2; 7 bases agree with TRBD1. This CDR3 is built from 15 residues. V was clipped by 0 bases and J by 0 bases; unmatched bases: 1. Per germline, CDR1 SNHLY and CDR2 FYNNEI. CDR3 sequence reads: CASSEAGQMNTEAFF. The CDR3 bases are TGTGCCAGCAGTGAAGCGGGACAGATGAACACTGAAGCTTTCTTT.

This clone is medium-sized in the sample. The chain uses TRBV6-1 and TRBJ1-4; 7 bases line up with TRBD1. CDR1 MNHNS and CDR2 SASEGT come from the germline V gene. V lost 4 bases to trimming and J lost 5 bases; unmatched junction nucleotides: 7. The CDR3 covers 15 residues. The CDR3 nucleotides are TGTGCCAGCAGTGGGGGGACAGCGATAAATGAAAAACTGTTTTTT. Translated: CASSGGTAINEKLFF.

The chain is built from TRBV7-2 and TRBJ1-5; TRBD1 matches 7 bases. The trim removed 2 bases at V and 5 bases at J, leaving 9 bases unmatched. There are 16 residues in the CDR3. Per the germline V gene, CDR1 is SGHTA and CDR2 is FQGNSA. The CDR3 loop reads CASSLIGQASDQPQHF. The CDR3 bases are TGTGCCAGCAGCTTAATTGGACAGGCTTCGGATCAGCCCCAGCATTTT.

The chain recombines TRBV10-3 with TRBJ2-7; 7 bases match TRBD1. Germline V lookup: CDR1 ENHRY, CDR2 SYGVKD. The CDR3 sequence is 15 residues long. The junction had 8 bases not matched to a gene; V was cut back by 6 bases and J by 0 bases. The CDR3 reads CAISKDKGASYEQYF. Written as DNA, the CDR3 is TGTGCCATCAGCAAGGACAAGGGGGCCTCCTACGAGCAGTACTTC.

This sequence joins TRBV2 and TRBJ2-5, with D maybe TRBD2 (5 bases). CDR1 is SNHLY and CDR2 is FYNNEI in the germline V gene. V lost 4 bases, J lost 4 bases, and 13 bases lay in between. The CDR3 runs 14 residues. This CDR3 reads CASSGNSVRETQYF. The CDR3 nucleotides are TGTGCCAGCAGTGGGAATAGCGTCAGAGAGACCCAGTACTTC.